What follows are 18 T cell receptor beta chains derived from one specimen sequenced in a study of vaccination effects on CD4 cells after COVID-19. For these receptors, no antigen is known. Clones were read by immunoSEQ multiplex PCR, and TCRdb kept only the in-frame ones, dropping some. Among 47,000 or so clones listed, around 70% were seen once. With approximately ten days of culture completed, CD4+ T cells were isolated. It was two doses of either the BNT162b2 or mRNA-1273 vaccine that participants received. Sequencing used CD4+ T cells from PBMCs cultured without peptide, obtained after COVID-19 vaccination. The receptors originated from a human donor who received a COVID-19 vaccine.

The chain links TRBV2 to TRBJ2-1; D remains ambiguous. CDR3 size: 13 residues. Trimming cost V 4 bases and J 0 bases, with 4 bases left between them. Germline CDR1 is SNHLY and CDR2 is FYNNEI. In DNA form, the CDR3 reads TGTGCCAGCAGTGGGAGCTCCTACAATGAGCAGTTCTTC. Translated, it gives CASSGSSYNEQFF.

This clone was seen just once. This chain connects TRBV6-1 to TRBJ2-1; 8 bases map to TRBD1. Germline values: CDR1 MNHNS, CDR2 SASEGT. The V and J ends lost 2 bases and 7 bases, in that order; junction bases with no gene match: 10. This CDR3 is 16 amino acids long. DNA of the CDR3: TGTGCCAGCAGTGAACGGCTCCTTTACAGGGGGAATGAGCAGTTCTTC. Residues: CASSERLLYRGNEQFF.

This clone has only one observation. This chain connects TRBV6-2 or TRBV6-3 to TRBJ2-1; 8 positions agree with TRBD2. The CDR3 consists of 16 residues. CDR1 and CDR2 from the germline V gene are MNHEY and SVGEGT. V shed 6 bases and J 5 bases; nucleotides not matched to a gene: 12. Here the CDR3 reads CASSPHSGMVDNEQFF. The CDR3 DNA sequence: TGTGCCAGCAGCCCGCATAGCGGGATGGTCGACAATGAGCAGTTCTTC.

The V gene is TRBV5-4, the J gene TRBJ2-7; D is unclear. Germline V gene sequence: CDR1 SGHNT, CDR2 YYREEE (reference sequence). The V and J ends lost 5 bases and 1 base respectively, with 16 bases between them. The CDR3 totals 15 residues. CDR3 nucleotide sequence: TGTGCCAGCAGGTCTAAGGGTGGACCATCCTACGAGCAGTACTTC. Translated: CASRSKGGPSYEQYF.

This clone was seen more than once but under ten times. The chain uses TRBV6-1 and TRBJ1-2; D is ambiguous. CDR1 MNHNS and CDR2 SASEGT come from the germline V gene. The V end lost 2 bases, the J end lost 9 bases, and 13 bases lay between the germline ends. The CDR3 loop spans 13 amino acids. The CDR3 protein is CASSELSGGSYTF. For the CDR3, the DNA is TGTGCCAGCAGTGAACTGTCGGGCGGGAGCTACACCTTC.

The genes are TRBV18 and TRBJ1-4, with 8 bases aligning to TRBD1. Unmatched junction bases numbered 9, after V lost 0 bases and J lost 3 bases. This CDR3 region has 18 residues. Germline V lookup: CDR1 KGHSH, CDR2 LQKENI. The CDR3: CASSPPSGRGHPNEKLFF. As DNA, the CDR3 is TGTGCCAGCTCACCACCGTCGGGCAGGGGGCATCCTAATGAAAAACTGTTTTTT.

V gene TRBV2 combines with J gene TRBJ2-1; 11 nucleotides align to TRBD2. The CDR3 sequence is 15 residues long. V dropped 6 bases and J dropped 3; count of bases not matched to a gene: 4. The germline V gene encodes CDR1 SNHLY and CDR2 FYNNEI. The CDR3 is CASRVTSGGYNEQFF. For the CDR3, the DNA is TGTGCCAGCAGGGTTACTAGCGGGGGCTACAATGAGCAGTTCTTC.

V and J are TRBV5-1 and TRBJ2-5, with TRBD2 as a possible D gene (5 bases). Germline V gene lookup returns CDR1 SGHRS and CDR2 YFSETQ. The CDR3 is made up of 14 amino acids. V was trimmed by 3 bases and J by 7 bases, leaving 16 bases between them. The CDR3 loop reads CASSSYTGEGTQYF. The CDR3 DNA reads TGCGCCAGCAGCTCCTACACGGGCGAGGGGACCCAGTACTTC.

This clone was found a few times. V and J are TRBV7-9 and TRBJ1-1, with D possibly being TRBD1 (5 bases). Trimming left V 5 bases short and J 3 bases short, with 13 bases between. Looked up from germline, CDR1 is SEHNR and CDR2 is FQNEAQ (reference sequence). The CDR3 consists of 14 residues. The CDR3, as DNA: TGTGCCAGCAGCAGAAGACAGTCCGACACTGAAGCTTTCTTT. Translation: CASSRRQSDTEAFF.

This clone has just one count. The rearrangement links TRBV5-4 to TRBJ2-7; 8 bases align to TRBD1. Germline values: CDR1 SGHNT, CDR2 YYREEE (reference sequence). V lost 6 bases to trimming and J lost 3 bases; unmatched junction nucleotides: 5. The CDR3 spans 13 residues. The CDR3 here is CASKMGQDYEQYF. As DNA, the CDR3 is TGTGCCAGCAAAATGGGACAGGACTACGAGCAGTACTTC.

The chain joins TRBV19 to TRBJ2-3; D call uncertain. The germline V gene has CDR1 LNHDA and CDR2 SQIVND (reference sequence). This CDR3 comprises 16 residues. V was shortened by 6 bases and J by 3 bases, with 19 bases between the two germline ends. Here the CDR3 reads CASSQRKAGFTDTQYF. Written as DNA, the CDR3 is TGTGCCAGTAGCCAACGCAAGGCCGGCTTTACAGATACGCAGTATTTT.

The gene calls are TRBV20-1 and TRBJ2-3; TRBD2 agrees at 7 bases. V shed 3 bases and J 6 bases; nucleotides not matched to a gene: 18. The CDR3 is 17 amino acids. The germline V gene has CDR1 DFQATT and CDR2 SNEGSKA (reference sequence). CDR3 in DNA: TGCAGTGCTAGTTTGGGAAGACTAGCTATACGCCCGGATACGCAGTATTTT. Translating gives CSASLGRLAIRPDTQYF.

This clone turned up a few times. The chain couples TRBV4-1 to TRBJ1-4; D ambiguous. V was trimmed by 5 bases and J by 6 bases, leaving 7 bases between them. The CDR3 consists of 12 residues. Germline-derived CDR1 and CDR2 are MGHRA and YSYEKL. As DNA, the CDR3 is TGCGCCAGCAGCGACCCATATGAAAAACTGTTTTTT. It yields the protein CASSDPYEKLFF.

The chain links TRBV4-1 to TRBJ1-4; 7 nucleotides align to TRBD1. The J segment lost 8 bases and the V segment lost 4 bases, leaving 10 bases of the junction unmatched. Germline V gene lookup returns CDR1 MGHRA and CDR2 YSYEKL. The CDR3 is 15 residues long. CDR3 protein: CASSLILQGNEKLFF. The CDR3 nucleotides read TGCGCCAGCAGCCTAATCCTACAGGGGAACGAAAAACTGTTTTTT.

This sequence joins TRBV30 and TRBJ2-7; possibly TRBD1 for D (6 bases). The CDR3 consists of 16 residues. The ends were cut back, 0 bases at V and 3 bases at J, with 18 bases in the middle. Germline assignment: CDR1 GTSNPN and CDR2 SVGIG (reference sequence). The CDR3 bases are TGTGCCTGGAGTGTCCGCCCCCCCGGACAGCACTACGAGCAGTACTTC. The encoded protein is CAWSVRPPGQHYEQYF.

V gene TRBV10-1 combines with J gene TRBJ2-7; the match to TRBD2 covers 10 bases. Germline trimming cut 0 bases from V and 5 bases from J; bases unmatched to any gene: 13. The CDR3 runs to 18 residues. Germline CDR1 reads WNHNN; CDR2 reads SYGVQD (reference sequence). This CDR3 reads CASSESLGNLAGVHEQYF. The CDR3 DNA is TGCGCCAGCAGTGAGTCTCTGGGGAATCTAGCGGGGGTACACGAGCAGTACTTC.

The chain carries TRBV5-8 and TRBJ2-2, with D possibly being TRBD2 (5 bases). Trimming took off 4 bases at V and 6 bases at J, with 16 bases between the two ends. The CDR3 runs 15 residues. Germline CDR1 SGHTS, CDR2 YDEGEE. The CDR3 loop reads CASSTLHEGAGELFF. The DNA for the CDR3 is TGTGCCAGCAGCACCCTACACGAGGGAGCCGGGGAGCTGTTTTTT.

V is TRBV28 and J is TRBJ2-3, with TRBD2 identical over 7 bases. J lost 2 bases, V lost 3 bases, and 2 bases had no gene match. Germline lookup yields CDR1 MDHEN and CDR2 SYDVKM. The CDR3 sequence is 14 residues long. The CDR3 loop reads CASSFAGDTDTQYF. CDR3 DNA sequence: TGTGCCAGCAGTTTCGCGGGAGACACAGATACGCAGTATTTT. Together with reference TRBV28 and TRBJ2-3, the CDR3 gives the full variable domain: DVKVTQSSRYLVKRTGEKVFLECVQDMDHENMFWYRQDPGLGLRLIYFSYDVKMKEKGDIPEGYSVSREKKERFSLILESASTNQTSMYLCASSFAGDTDTQYFGPGTRLTVL.